The 7 T cell receptor beta chains listed next were all sequenced from one sample in a study of cytomegalovirus exposure and HLA in healthy donors. Amplification used 60 Vbeta primers and 13 Jbeta primers. Generated by immunoSEQ multiplex PCR, the TCRdb table keeps only in-frame clones and is missing some. The table has tens of thousands of clones, 77% seen once. The sequenced sample consisted of PBMCs. Source of these receptors: a woman in her thirties or forties in good health and CMV-seropositive.

The chain employs TRBV7-8 and TRBJ1-1; D call uncertain. CDR3 size: 15 residues. With 3 bases removed from V and 6 bases from J, the gap between germline ends came to 17 bases. Germline values: CDR1 SGHVS, CDR2 FQNEAQ. The CDR3 region has the DNA TGTGCCAGCAGCTTCCAGACGGGTGGGAGGCCTGAAGCTTTCTTT. It translates to CASSFQTGGRPEAFF.

This clone was counted a few times. The rearrangement uses TRBV7-9 and TRBJ2-4; 10 bases line up with TRBD1. The CDR3 totals 14 residues. Germline V lookup: CDR1 SEHNR, CDR2 FQNEAQ (reference sequence). With V trimmed by 5 bases and J by 8 bases, 6 bases remained unmatched. The CDR3 here is CASSPRDRGDIQYF. As DNA, the CDR3 is TGTGCCAGCAGCCCCCGGGACAGGGGAGACATTCAGTACTTC. Filled out from reference TRBV7-9 and TRBJ2-4, the complete variable domain reads DTGVSQNPRHKITKRGQNVTFRCDPISEHNRLYWYRQTLGQGPEFLTYFQNEAQLEKSRLLSDRFSAERPKGSFSTLEIQRTEQGDSAMYLCASSPRDRGDIQYFGAGTRLSVL.

The chain recombines TRBV5-4 with TRBJ2-7; 7 bases are shared with TRBD1. The CDR3 extends over 14 amino acids. The V gene end was trimmed by 4 bases and the J gene end by 5 bases; junction bases not matched to a gene: 9. In germline, CDR1 is SGHNT, CDR2 YYREEE (reference sequence). The CDR3 sequence: CASSHDQTGNEQYF. The CDR3 DNA follows: TGTGCCAGCAGCCACGATCAGACAGGGAACGAGCAGTACTTC.

The chain joins TRBV10-1 to TRBJ2-1; 10 bases match TRBD2. Germline trimming cut 3 bases from V and 8 bases from J; bases unmatched to any gene: 7. CDR3 length equals 15 residues. Per the germline V gene, CDR1 is WNHNN and CDR2 is SYGVQD (reference sequence). CDR3: CASSEGAGGYDEQFF. The CDR3 DNA sequence: TGCGCCAGCAGTGAAGGAGCGGGGGGGTACGATGAGCAGTTCTTC.

V and J are TRBV7-2 and TRBJ1-2; weak D call: TRBD1 (6 bases). The V end lost 5 bases, the J end lost 4 bases, and 14 bases lay between the germline ends. This CDR3 has 14 residues. Germline loops: CDR1 SGHTA, CDR2 FQGNSA. This CDR3 reads CASSRKVGAYGYTF. CDR3 nucleotide sequence: TGTGCCAGCAGCCGAAAAGTGGGGGCCTATGGCTACACCTTC.

The rearrangement links TRBV7-9 to TRBJ1-2, with TRBD1 matching over 8 bases. This CDR3 spans 14 amino acids. CDR1 is SEHNR and CDR2 is FQNEAQ in the germline V gene (reference sequence). J gave up 4 bases and V 2 bases, and 3 bases lay outside the gene matches. The CDR3 reads CASSLLQGVYGYTF. In DNA form, the CDR3 reads TGTGCCAGCAGCTTACTACAGGGGGTCTATGGCTACACCTTC. Variable domain in full (rest from reference TRBV7-9 and TRBJ1-2): DTGVSQNPRHKITKRGQNVTFRCDPISEHNRLYWYRQTLGQGPEFLTYFQNEAQLEKSRLLSDRFSAERPKGSFSTLEIQRTEQGDSAMYLCASSLLQGVYGYTFGSGTRLTVV.

This clone was picked up one time. In DNA form, the CDR3 reads TGTGCCAGCAGTCCGGGTCCGATCTCTGGAAACACCATATATTTT. Its protein is CASSPGPISGNTIYF. The chain uses TRBV25-1 and TRBJ1-3; the D is unclear. The germline V gene encodes CDR1 MGHDK and CDR2 SYGVNS. Trimming left V 5 bases short and J 0 bases short, with 11 bases between. This CDR3 is 15 amino acids long.